These 12 T cell receptor beta chains came from one sample sequenced in a study of blood T cells in healthy people across ages. Primers used in a second PCR of roughly 6 to 11 cycles were a sample-barcoded 5' primer and a J-beta primer mix. Via MiXCR, TCRdb re-called the 5' RACE reads, giving one row per CDR3 protein. Of hundreds of thousands of distinct CDR3 sequences listed, over 45% were seen once; the top ten hold approximately 32%. The sequenced material came from blood. The source is a woman aged 60-75 years in good health.

The V call is TRBV4-3, the J call TRBJ1-5, with TRBD1 matching over 11 bases. V was pared by 3 bases and J by 3 bases, with 1 base of the junction left unmatched. The CDR3 totals 15 residues. The germline V gene has CDR1 LGHNA and CDR2 YSLEER. The CDR3: CASSQDRGPNQPQHF. The CDR3 coding sequence is TGCGCCAGCAGCCAGGACAGGGGGCCCAATCAGCCCCAGCATTTT.

This chain uses TRBV2 with TRBJ2-5; TRBD1 matches at 8 bases. V was clipped by 6 bases and J by 2 bases; unmatched bases: 5. The CDR3 runs to 14 residues. Germline values: CDR1 SNHLY, CDR2 FYNNEI. The chain's CDR3 is CASSRDRTQETQYF. As DNA, the CDR3 is TGTGCCAGCAGCCGGGACAGGACGCAAGAGACCCAGTACTTC.

The rearrangement links TRBV20-1 to TRBJ2-3, with unresolved D. The V end was cut by 0 bases, the J end by 4 bases, with 5 bases between. The CDR3 covers 12 residues. CDR1 DFQATT and CDR2 SNEGSKA come from the germline V gene (reference sequence). The CDR3 here is CSARDYADTQYF. The CDR3 DNA reads TGCAGTGCTAGAGATTACGCAGATACGCAGTATTTT.

In its sample, this clonotype was seen a few times. The chain carries TRBV12-1 and TRBJ2-7; the table's D gene call, TRBD1, was not cross checked with the DNA. TRBV12-1 is deemed a pseudogene. The CDR3 covers 18 residues. The DNA of the CDR3 is TGTGCCAGCAGCTCCCCCGGGACAGGGGGTTTTACGGGTTACGAGCAGTACTTC. This translates into CASSSPGTGGFTGYEQYF.

The chain uses TRBV29-1 and TRBJ2-3; the match to TRBD1 covers 10 bases. With V trimmed by 6 bases and J by 5 bases, 5 bases remained unmatched. In germline, CDR1 is SQVTM, CDR2 ANQGSEA. The length of the CDR3 is 13 residues. CDR3 amino acids: CSVLDRGGDTQYF. CDR3 sequence (DNA): TGCAGCGTCTTGGACAGGGGGGGAGATACGCAGTATTTT.

The CDR3 sequence: CASSYETYYQPQHF. For the CDR3, the DNA is TGTGCCAGCAGTTACGAGACATACTATCAGCCCCAGCATTTT. The genes are TRBV6-6 and TRBJ1-5; D is undetermined. Trimming removed 2 bases at V and 5 bases at J, with 10 bases between. The CDR3 spans 14 residues. Germline V CDR1 and CDR2: MNHNY, SVGAGI (reference sequence).

This chain joins TRBV7-2 and TRBJ2-1; a weak D match, TRBD2 (6 bases). The CDR3 sequence is 14 residues long. V was clipped by 0 bases and J by 6 bases, with 9 bases between them. Germline lookup yields CDR1 SGHTA and CDR2 FQGNSA. CDR3 bases: TGTGCCAGCAGCTTAGCGACTAGTCTCAATGAGCAGTTCTTC. As protein: CASSLATSLNEQFF.

About this clonotype itself: One junction end disagrees with the germline gene, perhaps due to a read error. The V gene is TRBV28, the J gene TRBJ2-7; unclear D gene. Germline V gene lookup returns CDR1 MDHEN and CDR2 SYDVKM. The CDR3 is 13 residues long. CDR3 region: CASIKVPLYEQYF. CDR3 DNA sequence: TGTGCTAGCATTAAGGTACCACTATACGAGCAGTACTTC.

This clonotype was detected many times. The chain recombines TRBV2 with TRBJ2-3; no definite D call. V was pared by 8 bases and J by 0 bases, with 6 bases between. The CDR3 consists of 12 residues. CDR1 and CDR2 from the germline V gene are SNHLY and FYNNEI. The CDR3 spells CASGGSTDTQYF. DNA for the CDR3: TGTGCCAGCGGCGGCAGCACAGATACGCAGTATTTT. Looking up the rest from reference TRBV2 and TRBJ2-3 gives the full variable domain: EPEVTQTPSHQVTQMGQEVILRCVPISNHLYFYWYRQILGQKVEFLVSFYNNEISEKSEIFDDQFSVERPDGSNFTLKIRSTKLEDSAMYFCASGGSTDTQYFGPGTRLTVL.

This clonotype was picked up a small number of times. Relative to the germline gene, one junction end is altered; a read error may explain this. This chain's CDR3 is CTSSPPGGSEQYF. CDR3 bases: TGTACCAGCTCCCCGCCGGGGGGCTCCGAGCAGTACTTC. The chain joins TRBV7-9 to TRBJ2-7, with D possibly matching TRBD2 (7 bases). The CDR3 is made up of 13 amino acids. Germline assignment: CDR1 SEHNR and CDR2 FQNEAQ (reference sequence).

In its sample, this clonotype was seen a few times. V and J are TRBV7-9 and TRBJ2-4, with D tentatively TRBD1 (6 bases). The end of the DNA fits TRBJ2-7 better, so the J call may be wrong. This CDR3 is 17 amino acids long. CDR1 is SEHNR, CDR2 FQNEAQ, per germline (reference sequence). The CDR3 here is CASSRTRLFAGDYEQYF. In DNA form, the CDR3 reads TGTGCCAGCAGCCGGACACGCCTATTTGCAGGGGACTACGAGCAGTACTTC.

This chain links TRBV28 with TRBJ2-2; the D gene could be TRBD1 or TRBD2 (6 bases each). Germline V gene sequence: CDR1 MDHEN, CDR2 SYDVKM. The CDR3 runs 13 residues. V lost 8 bases, J lost 6 bases, and 13 bases lay in between. The CDR3 DNA is TGTGCCAGCCAAAAGGGGGGTGCCGGGGAGCTGTTTTTT. Encoded protein: CASQKGGAGELFF.